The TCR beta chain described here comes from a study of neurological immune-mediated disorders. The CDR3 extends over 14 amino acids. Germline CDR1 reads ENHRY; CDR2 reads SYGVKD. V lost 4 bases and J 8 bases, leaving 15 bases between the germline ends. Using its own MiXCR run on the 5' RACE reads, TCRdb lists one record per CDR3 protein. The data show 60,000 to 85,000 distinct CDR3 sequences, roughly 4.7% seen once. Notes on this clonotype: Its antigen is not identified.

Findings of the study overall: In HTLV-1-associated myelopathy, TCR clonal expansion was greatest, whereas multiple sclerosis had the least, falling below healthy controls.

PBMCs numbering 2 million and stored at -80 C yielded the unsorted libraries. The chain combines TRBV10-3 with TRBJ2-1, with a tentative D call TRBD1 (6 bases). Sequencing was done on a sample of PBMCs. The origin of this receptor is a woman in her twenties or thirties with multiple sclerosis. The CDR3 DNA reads TGTGCCATCAGTGTGGAACGAGGGGGACATGAGCAGTTCTTC. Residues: CAISVERGGHEQFF.